The entry that follows covers one T cell receptor beta chain sequence. Its antigen is undetermined. The sample is drawn from a study of T cells in Graves' hyperthyroidism and ophthalmopathy. The study's findings and limits: Blood also contained most expanded thyroid clonotypes above 0.001. In validation, the model predicted ophthalmopathy. These predictions came a median about 6.8 months before onset.

Amplified TCR beta CDR3 regions came from RNA transcripts. The TCR CDR3 was amplified in a first-round RT-PCR using the HTBI primer set. TCRdb re-analysed the multiplex PCR reads in MiXCR, keeping a single row per CDR3 protein. This sample has about 520,000 distinct CDR3 sequences, with around 22% found just once. Clinical symptoms, serum thyroxine, TRAb, thyroid ultrasound and orbital computed tomography established diagnosis. The ends were cut back, 2 bases at V and 10 bases at J, with 26 bases in the middle. The CDR3 spans 17 residues. The V gene's germline CDR1 is MNHEY and CDR2 SVGEGT. The sample comprised blood. The J gene is TRBJ1-2, the V gene TRBV6-2 or TRBV6-3, with TRBD1 as a possible D gene (5 bases). The source of this sequence is a woman aged 25-40 years with Graves' ophthalmopathy. CDR3 protein: CASSYTRVPGENYNYTF. Here the CDR3 DNA reads TGTGCCAGCAGTTACACCCGCGTCCCGGGGGAAAACTATAACTACACCTTC.